This T cell receptor (beta chain) was sequenced during a study of read filtering for tumor transcriptome and immune sequencing. J gave up 3 bases and V 8 bases, and 11 bases lay outside the gene matches. This CDR3 has 15 residues. CDR1 is MDHEN and CDR2 is SYDVKM in the germline V gene. This clonotype was recorded many times. This library used 300 to 500 ng RNA and molecular barcoded adaptors spanning alpha/delta and beta/gamma chains. MiXCR, run by TCRdb on the reads, gives a single entry per CDR3 protein. The repertoire holds some 50,000 distinct CDR3 sequences, with roughly 20% as singletons. Sequenced material: a population of CD138-negative cells sorted from bone marrow. This sequence originates from a donor at least 40 years old with multiple myeloma. This chain joins TRBV28 and TRBJ2-7; 9 positions match TRBD1. CDR3 DNA: TGTGCCAGCGGTCGCTCCGGGACAGGGTACTACGAGCAGTACTTC. The encoded protein is CASGRSGTGYYEQYF.